This T cell receptor (beta chain) originates from a study of blood T cells in healthy people across ages (dated by TCRdb to about 2015). Background on the whole study: In model experiments, template switching captured about one uniquely barcoded TCR beta cDNA molecule for every two T cells. The study analyzed two additional independent replicas of 1 million unique cDNA reads from the same blood draw for two donors, one aged 18 to 30 and one aged 80 or older. Using deep sequencing normalized with unique cDNA molecular identifiers, the study measured how TCR beta repertoire diversity changes with age. The donors were split into four age groups: young (average about 16 years), middle-aged (about 40), aged (roughly 60) and long-lived (more than 80). What the study reported, not specific to this receptor: Observed TCR beta diversity per million T cells fell roughly linearly with age, and a significant reduction was already apparent by age around 39. Estimates of total diversity based on one million sequenced T cells were considered lower bounds and underestimates. Because profiling used bulk unsorted PBMCs, naive and antigen-experienced compartments could not be compared conclusively. Because the CMV infection status of the donors was unknown, age-related changes in expanded clonotypes may potentially have been confounded. Compared with the aged group, the long-lived group had more naive CD4+ T cells, fewer expanded clones and increased TCR diversity, suggesting age selection. Observed TCR beta diversity correlated strongly with the percentage of naive T cells measured by flow cytometry.

The CDR3 spans 17 residues, from the cysteine through the phenylalanine. Left in the record is the CDR3 DNA by itself, 51 bases read in frame from the first base. V was cut back by 0 bases and J by 3 bases, leaving a gap of 18 bases between them. For CDR1 and CDR2, the germline V gene (reference sequence) lists DFQATT and SNEGSKA. This clonotype was seen more than once but under ten times. Its antigen is currently not known. Base-call qualities are not available, and no considerably larger clone is one nucleotide away. Donors were 35 to 40 systemically healthy Caucasian individuals from Russia aged roughly 6 to 90 years. Each donor gave roughly 9.5 milliliters of peripheral blood, collected into EDTA-treated Vacutainer tubes. Ficoll-Paque density-gradient centrifugation was used to isolate PBMCs, with at least 6.5 million per sample. Total RNA was extracted from PBMCs with Trizol reagent, with at least 5 micrograms obtained per sample. Naive CD45RAhigh/CD27high T cell percentages were measured by flow cytometry on a PBMC aliquot from every donor.

The library was prepared using 5' RACE. Sequencing took place on an Illumina HiSeq 2500. A second PCR of 7 to 11 cycles was run with a J-beta primer mix and a sample-barcoded 5' primer. A unique molecular identifier was introduced onto each TCR beta cDNA molecule by a template-switch 5' adaptor carrying 12 random nucleotides. Each sample yielded at least 3 million CDR3-containing paired-end reads. All of the RNA was converted into first-strand cDNA using the Mint cDNA synthesis kit, with a TRBC-specific oligonucleotide serving as the primer. Following uracil-DNA glycosylase treatment, a first 18-cycle PCR with universal primers M1SS and BC2_uni_R was performed on all cDNA. As for how the authors treated the data: Each sample was normalized by randomly selecting 1 million high-quality reads, each carrying a distinct molecular identifier. Instead of being binned into consensus sequences, reads with shared molecular identifiers were discarded. MiTCR, run with a Q25 quality threshold and the strictest error-elimination algorithm, handled CDR3 identification, clonotype clustering and error correction. A nonparametric unseen species model using Euler transformation provided a lower-bound estimate of total TCR beta diversity. TCRdb ran its own pipeline on the public reads, namely fastp trimming at Q25 and MiXCR clone calling, and kept in-frame beta chains. Every entry covers one CDR3 protein and lists the most common genes and DNA from its rows. V and J calls and clone size were set by TCRdb, not the authors. Across this sample there are around 1,000,000 distinct CDR3 sequences, with under 30% seen only once. The ten largest clones capture 0.75% of the sample.

This sample also appeared in a second study, on T cells of mothers and their children. Per that second paper: Nine systemically healthy Caucasian individuals, comprising three mothers and their six children, were included as donors. cDNA synthesis used all of the extracted RNA, with approximately 1.4 ug of RNA in each 15 ul reaction. In the second PCR, sample barcodes and 2-4 random nucleotides were introduced via the M1S primer. Each mother yielded over 9 million TCR beta CDR3 reads and each child 3 million to 3.5 million reads. Thymic selection similarly shapes TCR recombination output in related and unrelated pairs, with minor effect from inherited differences. Normalized repertoire overlap was always slightly but never significantly higher in related than unrelated mother-child pairs. No persistent microchimeric T cell clones were found, with a detection sensitivity of approximately 100 clones per million clonotypes. To look for features that set related mother-child pairs apart from unrelated individuals, the researchers ran deep NGS to compare the TCR beta repertoires of mothers and children. The mean age was 40 +/- 4 years for the mothers and around 10 +/- 4 years for the children. After adapter ligation was performed with NEBNext reagents, the libraries were sequenced on an Illumina HiSeq 2000 with 100+100 nt paired-end reads. To prevent cross-contamination, the mother and child libraries were prepared one month apart and sequenced in separate runs. Each donor had between roughly 500,000 and 2,200,000 distinct TCR beta clonotypes identified. Naive TCR beta clonotypes were estimated from low-frequency clonotypes matched to each donor's FACS-determined naive share, without sorting.

The sequencing sample was made of blood. This TCR was recovered from a girl between 2 and 10 years old in good health. The V and J genes are TRBV20-1 and TRBJ1-5, with the D gene not clear enough to name. In nucleotide form, the sequence is TGCAGTGCTAGAGATTTGGCTCTAGGAGAGGACAATCAGCCCCAGCATTTT. It specifies CSARDLALGEDNQPQHF.